This TCR beta chain was recorded in a study of T cells in tumors after PD-1 blockade (dated by TCRdb to about 2019). Background for the entire study: Prior checkpoint blockade, systemic immunosuppressant use, and recent radiotherapy or other anti-cancer therapy within 4 weeks were grounds for patient exclusion. RECIST version 1.1 was the standard used to evaluate clinical response. Pembrolizumab 200 mg every 3 weeks or cemiplimab 350 mg every 2 weeks was administered to patients. Using site-matched tumors from BCC or SCC patients sampled before and after anti-PD-1 therapy, the study carried out paired single-cell RNA and TCR sequencing. On average, peripheral blood samples had 95,000 to 120,000 TCR templates (range about 21,000-290,000) and 35,000 to 40,000 unique clonotypes. To compare blood and tumor clonotypes, bulk TCR sequencing was performed on approximately nine peripheral blood samples from a few patients. A subset of patients also received ongoing daily vismodegib 150 mg during anti-PD-1 treatment.

Results and caveats for the whole study, not just this receptor: Around 43% of tumor TCR clonotypes were found in blood, and some novel exhausted tumor clones appeared in pre-treatment blood, suggesting peripheral recruitment. Where the novel T cell clones came from was not identified, and possible sources could include lymphoid organs or rare unexpanded clones inside the tumor or in the tumor periphery.

The immunoSEQ platform was used to carry out deep TCRbeta sequencing. In the source study's methods: For further analysis, only productive rearrangements were exported out of the immunoSEQ Analyzer. T cell phenotypes were assigned to bulk TCRbeta clonotypes by matching the clonotypes to single-cell RNA+TCR-seq clones that had the same TCRbeta sequence. Tumor enrichment of a clone was calculated by dividing the clone's tumor frequency by the clone's PBMC frequency, both taken from bulk TCR sequencing. GLIPH was used to sort TCRs into specificity groups, which are clusters of distinct TCRs that likely recognize common antigens through shared CDR3 motifs. The immuneACCESS repertoire file appears here via TCRdb, limited to in-frame rearrangements. These files lack a portion of the clones; in checked studies, under half of the deficit traces to unresolved V genes, and the cause of the others is not known. D and trimming come from the DNA, and the V and J calls and clone size come from that table. The sample data list 61,000 or so clones, and about four fifths of these were observed just once. The top ten clonotypes cover around 15% of the sample.

As to this clone: What this receptor recognizes is not known. Within one base of it there is no much larger clone, and no base qualities were kept.

The germline V gene (reference sequence) sets CDR1 to DFQATT and CDR2 to SNEGSKA. V is clipped by 7 bases and J by 4 bases, and the sequence between their germline boundaries is 9 bases long. Reading from cysteine to phenylalanine, the CDR3 counts 11 amino acids. Only CDR3 DNA is held: 33 bases, read in frame from base 1. The sample's time point label, in plain terms: before anti-PD-1 therapy. For bulk TCRbeta sequencing, genomic DNA was extracted from tumor biopsies or peripheral blood, and input amounts ranged from about 550 ng to 6,004 ng. All patients had histologically proven advanced or metastatic basal or squamous cell carcinoma and were poor candidates for surgical resection. Of the 11 patients in the basal cell carcinoma cohort, several underwent bulk tumor TCR sequencing.

The chain joins TRBV20-1 to TRBJ2-3; no D segment can be confidently identified. Here the sequenced sample was PBMCs, taken before anti-PD-1 treatment. The sequence derives from a human donor with basal cell carcinoma. The nucleotide sequence is given as TGCAGTGTCACGGCCCCAGATACGCAGTATTTT. Its coded protein is CSVTAPDTQYF.